This TCR beta chain was captured by sequencing in a study of blood T cell repertoires in COVID-19. CDR1 and CDR2 (germline): WSHSY, SAAADI. V was clipped by 6 bases and J by 2 bases, with 7 bases between them. The CDR3 length is 12 residues. Authors' data handling: Reference gene primers were amplified, and this amplification served to estimate nucleated cell counts. Sequencing was performed with immunoSEQ multiplex PCR; in TCRdb, only in-frame clones are kept and a portion is missing. For V, J and clone size, that table is used; D and trimming come from the DNA. The sample holds 300,000 to 500,000 clones, approximately 88% seen once. Adults between about 18 and 89 years of age took part from fewer than 30 US areas.

Sequencing was performed on PBMCs or T cells enriched from blood (not recorded which). The receptor was isolated from a woman aged 25 to 45 with acute COVID-19. The chain is built from TRBV10-2 and TRBJ2-5; D is undetermined. CDR3 in amino acids: CASRASQETQYF. For the CDR3, the DNA is TGCGCCAGCAGGGCCAGTCAAGAGACCCAGTACTTC.